The 15 T cell receptor beta chains below were found in one sample sequenced in a study of blood T cell repertoires in COVID-19. Some clones are missing from TCRdb's copy, which holds only in-frame ones; the method was immunoSEQ multiplex PCR. The table lists around 110,000 clones, 65% to 85% of them singletons. The specimen sequenced was peripheral blood. All receptors come from a woman aged 70-85 years with acute or convalescent COVID-19.

The chain links TRBV6-5 to TRBJ2-7; D gene uncertain. Germline V lookup: CDR1 MNHEY, CDR2 SVGAGI. This CDR3 is 11 amino acids long. V lost 6 bases and J lost 0, with 3 bases in between. The CDR3 spells CASSHSYEQYF. As DNA, the CDR3 is TGTGCCAGCAGCCACTCCTACGAGCAGTACTTC.

The J gene is TRBJ1-6, the V gene TRBV2; 9 bases match TRBD1. The CDR3 covers 15 residues. With V trimmed by 5 bases and J by 10 bases, 9 bases remained unmatched. CDR1 SNHLY and CDR2 FYNNEI come from the germline V gene. As DNA, the CDR3 is TGTGCCAGCAGTCAGCTCGGACAGGGGCAATCACCCCTCCACTTT. Translating it yields CASSQLGQGQSPLHF.

This chain links TRBV7-8 with TRBJ2-1; unclear D gene. Trimming removed 3 bases at V and 2 bases at J, with 14 bases between. CDR3 size: 16 residues. From germline, CDR1 is SGHVS and CDR2 FQNEAQ. CDR3: CASSLGARRPYNEQFF. Here the CDR3 DNA reads TGTGCCAGCAGCTTGGGCGCCAGGCGACCCTACAATGAGCAGTTCTTC. Filled out from reference TRBV7-8 and TRBJ2-1, the complete variable domain reads GAGVSQSPRYKVAKRGQDVALRCDPISGHVSLFWYQQALGQGPEFLTYFQNEAQLDKSGLPSDRFFAERPEGSVSTLKIQRTQQEDSAVYLCASSLGARRPYNEQFFGPGTRLTVL.

This clone was found once. The V gene is TRBV24-1, the J gene TRBJ1-2; 8 nucleotides match TRBD1. Trimming at V came to 0 bases and at J to 3 bases, leaving 5 bases not matched to a gene. CDR1 is KGHDR, CDR2 SFDVKD, per germline. CDR3 size: 16 residues. The CDR3 region has the DNA TGTGCCACCAGTGATTTGCGGCAGGGGGCTCACTATGGCTACACCTTC. It codes for CATSDLRQGAHYGYTF.

The chain links TRBV7-6 to TRBJ1-3; possibly TRBD1 for D (5 bases). Trimming pared 4 bases from V and 0 bases from J, leaving 13 bases between. Germline CDR1 is SGHVS and CDR2 is FNYEAQ. The CDR3 loop spans 16 amino acids. CDR3 amino acids: CASSSGLLSSGNTIYF. The CDR3 DNA is TGTGCCAGCAGCTCGGGACTCCTGAGCTCTGGAAACACCATATATTTT.

The V and J genes are TRBV13 and TRBJ2-3; 9 bases line up with TRBD1. This CDR3 has 15 amino acids. Germline-derived CDR1 and CDR2 are PRHDT and FYEKMQ (reference sequence). Trimming cost V 5 bases and J 5 bases; bases outside gene matches: 8. The CDR3 DNA reads TGTGCCAGCAGCCCTGACCGACAGGGGGAAGATACGCAGTATTTT. Translating gives CASSPDRQGEDTQYF.

The chain couples TRBV20-1 to TRBJ1-2, with D unclear. Trimming left V 6 bases short and J 0 bases short, with 5 bases between. Germline CDR1 reads DFQATT; CDR2 reads SNEGSKA (reference sequence). The CDR3 runs to 11 residues. CDR3 sequence reads: CSAVANYGYTF. CDR3 DNA sequence: TGCAGTGCCGTAGCTAACTATGGCTACACCTTC.

The chain joins TRBV18 to TRBJ1-6; D gene unclear. The ends were cut back, 3 bases at V and 6 bases at J, with 9 bases in the middle. This CDR3 contains 14 residues. CDR1 is KGHSH, CDR2 LQKENI, per germline. The DNA for the CDR3 is TGTGCCAGCTCACCCGCGGAAATTAATTCACCCCTCCACTTT. This encodes CASSPAEINSPLHF.

J is TRBJ2-5 and V is TRBV15; possibly TRBD1 for D (6 bases). The germline gives CDR1 LNHNV, CDR2 YYDKDF (reference sequence). The CDR3 contains 13 residues. Trimming pared 5 bases from V and 1 base from J, leaving 8 bases between. CDR3 DNA sequence: TGTGCCACCAGCGCGGACAGCCAAGAGACCCAGTACTTC. Its protein product is CATSADSQETQYF.

This chain connects TRBV7-9 to TRBJ1-4; 8 nucleotides agree with TRBD1. This CDR3 comprises 15 residues. The J segment lost 5 bases and the V segment lost 4 bases, leaving 6 bases of the junction unmatched. Germline CDR1 is SEHNR and CDR2 is FQNEAQ (reference sequence). CDR3 sequence: CASSSRTGLNEKLFF. The CDR3 DNA reads TGTGCCAGCAGCTCCCGGACAGGGTTGAATGAAAAACTGTTTTTT.

The V call is TRBV3-1 (or the pseudogene TRBV3-2), the J call TRBJ1-6; 9 bases fit TRBD1. Germline V gene sequence: CDR1 LGHDT, CDR2 YNNKEL (reference sequence). Unmatched junction bases numbered 3, after V lost 6 bases and J lost 6 bases. This CDR3 has 14 residues. The CDR3: CASRAGQGNSPLHF. The CDR3 coding sequence is TGTGCCAGCAGGGCGGGACAGGGTAATTCACCCCTCCACTTT.

The gene calls are TRBV18 and TRBJ1-2; no clear D. Germline assignment: CDR1 KGHSH and CDR2 LQKENI. V lost 4 bases, J lost 2 bases, and 8 bases lay in between. The CDR3 loop spans 13 amino acids. In DNA, the CDR3 is TGTGCCAGCTCACGCACAGAGAACTATGGCTACACCTTC. Translating gives CASSRTENYGYTF. The full variable domain, in which reference TRBV18 and TRBJ1-2 provide the parts outside the CDR3, is NAGVMQNPRHLVRRRGQEARLRCSPMKGHSHVYWYRQLPEEGLKFMVYLQKENIIDESGMPKERFSAEFPKEGPSILRIQQVVRGDSAAYFCASSRTENYGYTFGSGTRLTVV.

V and J are TRBV27 and TRBJ1-1; D perhaps matches TRBD1 (6 bases). From germline, CDR1 is MNHEY and CDR2 SMNVEV (reference sequence). CDR3 length: 15 amino acids. Deletions cut 5 bases from V and 4 bases from J, with 17 bases between. The CDR3 DNA reads TGTGCCAGCAGTCAACAGGGTCTTTCGGGCACTGAAGCTTTCTTT. It yields the protein CASSQQGLSGTEAFF.

The chain carries TRBV3-1 (or the pseudogene TRBV3-2) and TRBJ2-7, with D maybe TRBD2 (5 bases). The V and J ends lost 0 bases and 3 bases respectively, with 12 bases between them. Germline lookup yields CDR1 LGHDT and CDR2 YNNKEL (reference sequence). This CDR3 has 15 amino acids. The DNA of the CDR3 is TGTGCCAGCAGCCAAGACGGGTACGGGGTCTACGAGCAGTACGTC. The encoded protein is CASSQDGYGVYEQYV.

The rearrangement uses TRBV10-2 and TRBJ2-7; maybe TRBD1 (6 bases). Trimming left V 8 bases short and J 6 bases short, with 17 bases between. This CDR3 has 13 residues. Germline CDR1 and CDR2: WSHSY and SAAADI. CDR3 nucleotide sequence: TGCGCCAGCTGTCTAACAGGGTTCTCCGAGCAGTACGTC. Encoded protein: CASCLTGFSEQYV.